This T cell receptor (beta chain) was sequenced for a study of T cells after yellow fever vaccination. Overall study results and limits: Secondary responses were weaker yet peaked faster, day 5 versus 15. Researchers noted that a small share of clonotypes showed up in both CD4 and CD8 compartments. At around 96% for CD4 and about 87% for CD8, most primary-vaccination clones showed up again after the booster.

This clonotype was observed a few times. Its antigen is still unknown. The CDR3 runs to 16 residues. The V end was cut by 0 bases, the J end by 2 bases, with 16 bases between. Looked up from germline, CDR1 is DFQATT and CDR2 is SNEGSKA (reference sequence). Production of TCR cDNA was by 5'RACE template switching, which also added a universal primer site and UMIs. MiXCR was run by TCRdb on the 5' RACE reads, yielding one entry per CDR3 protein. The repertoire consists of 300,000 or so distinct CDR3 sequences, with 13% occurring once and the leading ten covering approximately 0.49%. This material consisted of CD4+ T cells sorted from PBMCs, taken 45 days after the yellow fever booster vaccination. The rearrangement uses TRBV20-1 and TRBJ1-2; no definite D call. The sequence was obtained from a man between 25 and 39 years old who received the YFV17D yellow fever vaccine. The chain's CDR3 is CSARDPGPLGNYGYTF. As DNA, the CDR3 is TGCAGTGCTAGAGATCCGGGTCCACTGGGGAACTATGGCTACACCTTC.